This T cell receptor beta chain was identified in a study of cytomegalovirus exposure and HLA in healthy donors. Study-level findings and limits: Only CMV serostatus was available as immune exposure information.

PCR amplification relied on 60 Vbeta primers (plus 13 Jbeta primers). Measured with immunoSEQ multiplex PCR; TCRdb has only the in-frame clones, and not every one. The sample yields around 90,000 clones, roughly nine tenths seen once. As for this clone: Its specificity is not known.

The CDR3 length is 12 residues. After removal of 4 bases from V and 10 bases from J, the junction contained 6 bases not matched to a gene. Looked up from germline, CDR1 is SQVTM and CDR2 is ANQGSEA. The chain recombines TRBV29-1 with TRBJ2-1; 8 bases map to TRBD2. Specimen: PBMCs. The receptor was derived from a man aged 25-45 years in good health and CMV-seropositive. The CDR3 here is CSVGGLDAEQFF. CDR3 DNA sequence: TGCAGCGTTGGGGGACTAGATGCGGAGCAGTTCTTC.